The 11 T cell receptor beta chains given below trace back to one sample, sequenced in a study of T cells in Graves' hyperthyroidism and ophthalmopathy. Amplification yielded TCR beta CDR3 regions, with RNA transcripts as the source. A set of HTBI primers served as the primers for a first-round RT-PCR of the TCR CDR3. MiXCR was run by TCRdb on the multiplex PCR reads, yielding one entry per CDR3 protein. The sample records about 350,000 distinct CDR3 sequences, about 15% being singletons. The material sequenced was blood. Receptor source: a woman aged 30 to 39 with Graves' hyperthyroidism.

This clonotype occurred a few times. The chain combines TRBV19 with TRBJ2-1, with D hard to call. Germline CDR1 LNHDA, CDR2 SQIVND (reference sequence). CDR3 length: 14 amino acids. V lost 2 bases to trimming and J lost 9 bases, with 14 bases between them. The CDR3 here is CASSIRLGLGEQFF. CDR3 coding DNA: TGTGCCAGTAGTATAAGGTTAGGGTTGGGTGAGCAGTTCTTC.

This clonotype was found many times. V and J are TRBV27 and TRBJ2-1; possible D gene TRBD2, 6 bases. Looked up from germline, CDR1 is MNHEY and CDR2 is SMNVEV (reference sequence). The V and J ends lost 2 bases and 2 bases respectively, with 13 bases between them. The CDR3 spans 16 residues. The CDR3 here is CASSLGLRGTYNEQFF. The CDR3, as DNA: TGTGCCAGCAGTTTAGGTTTGCGGGGAACCTACAATGAGCAGTTCTTC.

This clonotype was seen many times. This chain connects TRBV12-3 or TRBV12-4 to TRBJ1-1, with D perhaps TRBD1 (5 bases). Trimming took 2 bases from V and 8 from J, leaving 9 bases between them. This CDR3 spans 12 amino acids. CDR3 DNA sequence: TGTGCCAGCAGTTTATACGGACAAGAAGCTTTCTTT. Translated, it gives CASSLYGQEAFF.

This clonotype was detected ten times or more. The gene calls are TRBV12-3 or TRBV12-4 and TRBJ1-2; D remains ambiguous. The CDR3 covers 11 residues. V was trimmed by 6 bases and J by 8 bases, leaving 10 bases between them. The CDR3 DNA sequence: TGTGCCAGCAGCAACATTTGGGGCTACACCTTC. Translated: CASSNIWGYTF.

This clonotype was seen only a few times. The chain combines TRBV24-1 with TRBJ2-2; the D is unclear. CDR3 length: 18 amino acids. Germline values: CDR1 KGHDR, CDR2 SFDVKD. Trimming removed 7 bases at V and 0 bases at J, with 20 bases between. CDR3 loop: CATSLYRPGSANTGELFF. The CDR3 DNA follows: TGTGCCACCAGCCTATACCGACCTGGCAGCGCGAACACCGGGGAGCTGTTTTTT.

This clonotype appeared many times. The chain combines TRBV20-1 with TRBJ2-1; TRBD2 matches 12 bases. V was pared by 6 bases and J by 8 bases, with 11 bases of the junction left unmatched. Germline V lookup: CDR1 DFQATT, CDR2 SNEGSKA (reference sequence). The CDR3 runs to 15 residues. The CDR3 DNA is TGCAGTGCCCAAAAGACTAGCGGGAGCATTTATGAGCAGTTCTTC. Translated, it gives CSAQKTSGSIYEQFF.

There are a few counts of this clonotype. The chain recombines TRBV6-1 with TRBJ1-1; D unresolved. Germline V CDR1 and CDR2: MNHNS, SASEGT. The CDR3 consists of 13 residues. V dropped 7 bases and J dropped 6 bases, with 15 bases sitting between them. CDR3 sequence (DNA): TGTGCCAGCATTCTACACGTAAACGCTGAAGCTTTCTTT. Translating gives CASILHVNAEAFF.

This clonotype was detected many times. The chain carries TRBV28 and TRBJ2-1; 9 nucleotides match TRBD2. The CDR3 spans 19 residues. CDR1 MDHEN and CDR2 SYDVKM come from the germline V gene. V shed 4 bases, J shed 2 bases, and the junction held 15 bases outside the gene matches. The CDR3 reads CASSSPIAGVSRTYNEQFF. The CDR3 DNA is TGTGCCAGCAGTTCCCCTATAGCGGGAGTCTCCCGGACCTACAATGAGCAGTTCTTC.

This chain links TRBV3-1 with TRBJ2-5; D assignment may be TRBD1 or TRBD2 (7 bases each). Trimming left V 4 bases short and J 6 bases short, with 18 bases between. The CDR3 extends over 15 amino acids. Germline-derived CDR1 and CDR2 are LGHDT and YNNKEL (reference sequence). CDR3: CASSPRRGGGQTQYF. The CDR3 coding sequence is TGTGCCAGCAGCCCCCGAAGGGGAGGGGGCCAGACCCAGTACTTC.

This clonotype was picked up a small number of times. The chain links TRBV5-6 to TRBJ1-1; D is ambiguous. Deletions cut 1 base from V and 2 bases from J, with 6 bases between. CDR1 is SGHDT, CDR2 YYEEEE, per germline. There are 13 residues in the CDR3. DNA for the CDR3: TGTGCCAGCAGCTTGACGATCAACACTGAAGCTTTCTTT. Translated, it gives CASSLTINTEAFF.

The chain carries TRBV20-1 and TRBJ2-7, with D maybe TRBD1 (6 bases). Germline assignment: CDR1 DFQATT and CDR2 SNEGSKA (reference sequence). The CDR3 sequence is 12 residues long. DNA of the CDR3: TGCAGCACTCACAGGGACGGGCATGAGCAGTACTTC. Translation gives CSTHRDGHEQYF.